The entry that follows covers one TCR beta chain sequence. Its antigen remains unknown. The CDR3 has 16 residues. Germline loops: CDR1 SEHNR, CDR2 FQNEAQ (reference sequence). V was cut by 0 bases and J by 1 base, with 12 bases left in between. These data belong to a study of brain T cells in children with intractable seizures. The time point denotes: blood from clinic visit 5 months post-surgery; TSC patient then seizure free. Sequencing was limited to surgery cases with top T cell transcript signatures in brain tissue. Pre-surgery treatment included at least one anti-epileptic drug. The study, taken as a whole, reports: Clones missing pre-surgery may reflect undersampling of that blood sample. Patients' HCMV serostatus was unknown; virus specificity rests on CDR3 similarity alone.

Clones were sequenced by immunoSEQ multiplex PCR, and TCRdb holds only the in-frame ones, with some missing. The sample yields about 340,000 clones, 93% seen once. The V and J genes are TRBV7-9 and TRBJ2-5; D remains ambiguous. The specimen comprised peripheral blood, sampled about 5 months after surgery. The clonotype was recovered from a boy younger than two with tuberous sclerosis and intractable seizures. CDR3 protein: CASSLADGPGQETQYF. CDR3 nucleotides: TGTGCCAGCAGCTTAGCGGACGGGCCGGGCCAAGAGACCCAGTACTTC.